Below are 19 T cell receptor beta chains sequenced from a single sample in a study of control samples from healthy donors and cancer patients. Measured with immunoSEQ multiplex PCR; TCRdb has only the in-frame clones, and not every one. The sample contains tens of thousands of clones, around 90% of which appear only once. The material sequenced was blood. These receptors all come from an older woman in good health.

V gene TRBV9 combines with J gene TRBJ2-3; 11 bases fit TRBD2. This CDR3 has 17 residues. CDR1 is SGDLS, CDR2 YYNGEE, per germline. The ends lost 0 bases at V and 8 bases at J; junction bases unmatched: 11. The CDR3 protein is CASSVGLLAGGYATQYF. CDR3 bases: TGTGCCAGCAGCGTAGGGCTCCTAGCGGGAGGTTACGCTACGCAGTATTTT.

CDR3 protein: CASSQELGANYEQYF. CDR3 coding DNA: TGCGCCAGCAGCCAAGAATTAGGGGCCAATTACGAGCAGTACTTC. The chain recombines TRBV4-3 with TRBJ2-7; possible D gene TRBD1, 5 bases. With 0 bases removed from V and 4 bases from J, the gap between germline ends came to 13 bases. The length of the CDR3 is 15 residues. The germline V gene has CDR1 LGHNA and CDR2 YSLEER.

The chain recombines TRBV7-2 with TRBJ2-1, with D possibly being TRBD2 (6 bases). The CDR3 loop spans 16 amino acids. Trimming took off 4 bases at V and 9 bases at J, with 22 bases between the two ends. Germline CDR1 SGHTA, CDR2 FQGNSA. The CDR3 region has the DNA TGTGCCAGCAGCTACCGTCTTGACTCGGGAGCGGCTGAGCAGTTCTTC. Residues: CASSYRLDSGAAEQFF.

The chain carries TRBV28 and TRBJ2-6, with 8 bases lining up with TRBD1. Trimming removed 3 bases from V and 2 bases from J; junction bases left unmatched: 9. The CDR3 sequence is 18 residues long. The germline V gene has CDR1 MDHEN and CDR2 SYDVKM. CDR3 coding DNA: TGTGCCAGCAGTTTGTTTGGGCCAGGGGGCGCTGGGGCCAACGTCCTGACTTTC. Translation gives CASSLFGPGGAGANVLTF.

The gene calls are TRBV28 and TRBJ2-7; 7 bases match TRBD1. J lost 5 bases, V lost 6 bases, and 13 bases had no gene match. Germline CDR1 and CDR2: MDHEN and SYDVKM. The CDR3 extends over 15 amino acids. As DNA, the CDR3 is TGTGCCAGCAGACCAGGACAGGCTCGGTTCGACGAGCAGTACTTC. Translation gives CASRPGQARFDEQYF.

The chain links TRBV7-9 to TRBJ2-6; D ambiguous. This CDR3 has 14 residues. Germline CDR1 and CDR2: SEHNR and FQNEAQ (reference sequence). Trimming removed 8 bases from V and 0 bases from J, with 8 bases in between. CDR3 in amino acids: CASAVNSGANVLTF. CDR3 DNA: TGTGCCAGCGCCGTTAACTCTGGGGCCAACGTCCTGACTTTC.

The chain has TRBV18 and TRBJ1-1, with D maybe TRBD1 (6 bases). CDR3 length: 16 residues. CDR1 is KGHSH, CDR2 LQKENI, per germline. V was shortened by 3 bases and J by 0 bases, with 14 bases between the two germline ends. CDR3 sequence: CASSPSRQALNTEAFF. In nucleotides, the CDR3 is TGTGCCAGCTCACCTTCTAGACAGGCTTTGAACACTGAAGCTTTCTTT.

The chain carries TRBV10-3 and TRBJ2-1; TRBD2 matches 9 bases. The CDR3 covers 14 residues. Germline CDR1 reads ENHRY; CDR2 reads SYGVKD. Losses at the gene ends were 4 bases for V and 9 bases for J; bases not matched to a gene: 7. The CDR3 here is CAISGQRGVGEQFF. CDR3 DNA sequence: TGTGCCATCAGTGGCCAGCGGGGGGTGGGTGAGCAGTTCTTC.

The chain recombines TRBV25-1 with TRBJ1-1; 7 bases fit TRBD1. The CDR3 is made up of 14 amino acids. Germline CDR1 and CDR2: MGHDK and SYGVNS. Trimming took 4 bases from V and 2 from J; bases not matched to a gene: 4. Here the CDR3 reads CASSGQGGNTEAFF. The CDR3 nucleotides read TGTGCCAGCAGTGGTCAGGGGGGTAACACTGAAGCTTTCTTT.

This clone showed up just once. This sequence joins TRBV2 and TRBJ2-1; D is perhaps TRBD2 (5 bases). Germline V gene lookup returns CDR1 SNHLY and CDR2 FYNNEI. Trimming cost V 8 bases and J 0 bases, with 11 bases left between them. The CDR3 contains 14 residues. This CDR3 is CASLRGSSYNEQFF. The CDR3, as DNA: TGTGCCAGCCTTCGTGGGAGCTCCTACAATGAGCAGTTCTTC.

The CDR3 region is CASSLTKGGIGYGYTF. The CDR3 coding sequence is TGTGCCAGCAGCTTAACTAAGGGGGGGATAGGCTATGGCTACACCTTC. This rearrangement joins TRBV13 to TRBJ1-2, with D tentatively TRBD1 (6 bases). Germline values: CDR1 PRHDT, CDR2 FYEKMQ (reference sequence). Between the trimmed V and J ends, which lost 2 bases and 4 bases, there was a span of 17 bases. This CDR3 contains 16 residues.

V gene TRBV5-1 combines with J gene TRBJ2-1; D is possibly TRBD1 (7 bases). This CDR3 spans 14 amino acids. V was pared by 1 base and J by 6 bases, with 11 bases between. The germline gives CDR1 SGHRS, CDR2 YFSETQ. In nucleotides, the CDR3 is TGCGCCAGCAGCTTGTTTCAGGGGGGCAATGAGCAGTTCTTC. Translation gives CASSLFQGGNEQFF.

V gene TRBV21-1 combines with J gene TRBJ1-4; the table's D call, TRBD1, has no DNA check behind it. TRBV21-1 is given as a pseudogene. The CDR3 is 12 amino acids. The CDR3 spells CASSPPIEKLFF. The CDR3 region has the DNA TGTGCCAGCAGCCCCCCAATCGAAAAACTGTTTTTT.

This clone appeared once. The V and J genes are TRBV3-1 (or the pseudogene TRBV3-2) and TRBJ1-1; D remains unclear. With 5 bases removed from V and 1 base from J, the gap between germline ends came to 8 bases. This CDR3 spans 13 amino acids. Germline V CDR1 and CDR2: LGHDT, YNNKEL (reference sequence). The CDR3 loop is CASSLGSNTEAFF. In nucleotides, the CDR3 is TGTGCCAGCAGCTTAGGGTCGAACACTGAAGCTTTCTTT.

The rearrangement uses TRBV6-5 and TRBJ2-5, with D possibly matching TRBD2 (5 bases). The length of the CDR3 is 15 residues. V was clipped by 5 bases and J by 5 bases, with 18 bases between them. CDR1 is MNHEY, CDR2 SVGAGI, per germline. CDR3 sequence (DNA): TGTGCCAGCAGTCCCCGGCGGTCGGGAAAGGAGACCCAGTACTTC. It is translated as CASSPRRSGKETQYF.

The chain has TRBV5-5 and TRBJ2-3, with unresolved D. This CDR3 is built from 14 residues. V lost 0 bases, J lost 4 bases, and 9 bases lay in between. In germline, CDR1 is SGHKS, CDR2 YYEKEE (reference sequence). CDR3 protein: CASSLGLNPDTQYF. In DNA, the CDR3 is TGTGCCAGCAGCTTGGGGCTTAACCCAGATACGCAGTATTTT.

For the CDR3, the DNA is TGTGCCTGGAGTGAAGCGGGAAACTATGGCTACACCTTC. As protein: CAWSEAGNYGYTF. This chain links TRBV30 with TRBJ1-2; D not resolved. V gave up 1 base and J gave up 2 bases, with 8 bases separating them. Germline CDR1 and CDR2: GTSNPN and SVGIG (reference sequence). The length of the CDR3 is 13 residues.

The J gene is TRBJ2-6, the V gene TRBV12-5, with unresolved D. Germline V gene sequence: CDR1 LGHNT, CDR2 FRNRAP. This CDR3 is 13 amino acids long. Trimming took off 6 bases at V and 4 bases at J, with 7 bases between the two ends. CDR3 DNA sequence: TGTGCTAGTGGGTTGATAGGGGCCAACGTCCTGACTTTC. Protein: CASGLIGANVLTF.

The V gene is TRBV24-1, the J gene TRBJ2-1; the match to TRBD2 covers 7 bases. The CDR3 loop spans 17 amino acids. Germline trimming cut 2 bases from V and 3 bases from J; bases unmatched to any gene: 9. The germline V gene encodes CDR1 KGHDR and CDR2 SFDVKD. CDR3 protein: CATSDSGREKLYNEQFF. CDR3 DNA: TGTGCCACCAGTGATTCCGGGCGGGAGAAACTCTACAATGAGCAGTTCTTC.